This T cell receptor beta chain originates from a study of technical replicates of blood from several donors. TCRdb keeps only in-frame clones here, not all; method: immunoSEQ multiplex PCR. The sample yields about 75,000 clones, approximately 97% seen once. V lost 5 bases to trimming and J lost 7 bases; unmatched junction nucleotides: 13. The CDR3 has 17 amino acids. Germline V lookup: CDR1 SGHNT, CDR2 YENEEA. Sequenced sample: T cells isolated from PBMCs. The chain employs TRBV11-3 and TRBJ2-1, with TRBD2 matching over 11 bases. The receptor's source is a human donor in good health. The CDR3 DNA is TGTGCCAGCAGCCAGACGAGTACTAGCGGGAGATTGAATGAGCAGTTCTTC. Translated: CASSQTSTSGRLNEQFF.